This TCR beta chain is drawn from a study of blood T cells in healthy people across ages. Study findings and constraints: Per million T cells, TCR beta diversity dropped about linearly as age rose.

Primed by a sample-barcoded 5' primer and a J-beta primer mix, a second PCR proceeded for 7 to 11 cycles. TCRdb redid the calling of the 5' RACE reads with MiXCR, one entry per CDR3 protein. Among hundreds of thousands of distinct CDR3 sequences listed, roughly 60% were seen once. Of note for this clonotype: Its antigen is still unknown.

The germline CDR1 and CDR2 sequences are SGHAT and FQDESV (reference sequence). Trimming stripped 6 bases from V and 0 bases from J, with 30 bases between. This CDR3 region has 21 residues. Sequencing used blood. This sequence joins TRBV11-1 and TRBJ2-4; D possibly corresponds to TRBD1 (9 bases). The receptor was isolated from a young man in good health. CDR3 nucleotides: TGTGCCAGCAGGTCCCTCGGCGGGGGGACAGGGAGCAGACTAGCCAAAAACATTCAGTACTTC. The encoded protein is CASRSLGGGTGSRLAKNIQYF.